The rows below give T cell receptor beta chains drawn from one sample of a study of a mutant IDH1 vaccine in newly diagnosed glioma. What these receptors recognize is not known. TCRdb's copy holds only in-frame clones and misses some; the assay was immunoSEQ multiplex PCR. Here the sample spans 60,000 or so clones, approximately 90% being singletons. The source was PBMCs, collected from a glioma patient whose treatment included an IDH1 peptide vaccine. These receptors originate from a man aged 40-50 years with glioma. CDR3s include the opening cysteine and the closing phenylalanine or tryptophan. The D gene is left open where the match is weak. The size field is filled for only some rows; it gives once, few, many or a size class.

CASSSTGPGRGYTF,TGTGCCAGCAGCTCAACGGGGCCCGGGAGGGGCTACACCTTC,TRBJ1-2,once,NA,TRBV28
CASSQTDGLYGYTF,TGTGCCAGCAGCCAGACGGATGGACTTTATGGCTACACCTTC,TRBJ1-2,NA,NA,TRBV14
CASSRMGFNSYNEQFF,TGTGCCAGCAGTCGGATGGGGTTTAACTCCTACAATGAGCAGTTCTTC,TRBJ2-1,NA,NA,TRBV27
CASSPGTSSNEQFF,TGTGCCAGCAGTCCGGGGACTAGCTCCAATGAGCAGTTCTTC,TRBJ2-1,NA,TRBD2,TRBV6-1
CASKQGQGFTEYTF,TGTGCCAGTAAACAGGGACAGGGCTTTACTGAATACACCTTC,TRBJ1-2,NA,TRBD1,TRBV19
CASSTGSSGPIGGNEQFF,TGTGCCAGCAGCACCGGTTCTAGCGGGCCTATAGGAGGCAATGAGCAGTTCTTC,TRBJ2-1,NA,TRBD2,TRBV7-2
CASSFGGLAANTGELFF,TGTGCCAGCAGCTTTGGGGGACTAGCGGCGAACACCGGGGAGCTGTTTTTT,TRBJ2-2,NA,TRBD2,TRBV13
CASSQATTGGNSPLHF,TGTGCCAGCAGCCAAGCTACGACAGGGGGCAATTCACCCCTCCACTTT,TRBJ1-6,NA,TRBD1,TRBV14
CASSGTSATGELFF,TGTGCCAGTAGTGGTACGTCAGCGACCGGGGAGCTGTTTTTT,TRBJ2-2,NA,NA,TRBV19
CASSSRDTLSGANVLTF,TGTGCCAGCAGTTCCCGGGACACGCTCTCTGGGGCCAACGTCCTGACTTTC,TRBJ2-6,NA,NA,TRBV28
CASSYWGQNTEAFF,TGTGCCAGCAGTTACTGGGGACAGAACACTGAAGCTTTCTTT,TRBJ1-1,few,NA,TRBV6-6
CASSLVHRGRAYEQYF,TGTGCCAGCAGCTTAGTTCACAGGGGTAGGGCCTACGAGCAGTACTTC,TRBJ2-7,NA,TRBD1,TRBV13
CASSWGQRWTGELFF,TGTGCCAGCAGCTGGGGACAGCGATGGACCGGGGAGCTGTTTTTT,TRBJ2-2,NA,TRBD1,TRBV7-2
CATARDRVYTGELFF,TGTGCCACGGCGCGGGACAGGGTATACACCGGGGAGCTGTTTTTT,TRBJ2-2,once,TRBD1,TRBV19
CASSSDRGETQYF,TGTGCCAGTAGTTCCGACAGGGGGGAGACCCAGTACTTC,TRBJ2-5,NA,TRBD1,TRBV19
CASSQPLAASFHEQYF,TGTGCCAGCAGCCAGCCCCTAGCGGCCTCCTTCCACGAGCAGTACTTC,TRBJ2-7,NA,TRBD2,TRBV7-2
CASSVAGQQNTGELFF,TGCGCCAGCAGCGTAGCCGGACAGCAGAACACCGGGGAGCTGTTTTTT,TRBJ2-2,NA,NA,TRBV5-1
CAWSTAGYNEQFF,TGTGCCTGGAGTACAGCTGGCTACAATGAGCAGTTCTTC,TRBJ2-1,NA,NA,TRBV30
CASSFEGISYNEQFF,TGTGCCAGCAGCTTTGAGGGGATCTCCTACAATGAGCAGTTCTTC,TRBJ2-1,NA,NA,TRBV7-8
CASSLRGTDGYTF,TGTGCCAGCAGCCTCAGGGGCACGGATGGCTACACCTTC,TRBJ1-2,NA,NA,TRBV2
CSVARDFQETQYF,TGCAGCGTGGCCAGGGACTTCCAAGAGACCCAGTACTTC,TRBJ2-5,NA,NA,TRBV29-1
CASGGTLNTEAFF,TGTGCCAGCGGCGGGACACTAAACACTGAAGCTTTCTTT,TRBJ1-1,NA,NA,TRBV2
CASSMTWVSPYNEQFF,TGTGCCAGTAGCATGACCTGGGTCTCGCCTTACAATGAGCAGTTCTTC,TRBJ2-1,NA,NA,TRBV19
CASSLRGLAGGPSTDTQYF,TGTGCCAGCAGCTTGAGGGGACTAGCGGGGGGACCTAGCACAGATACGCAGTATTTT,TRBJ2-3,NA,TRBD2,TRBV5-6
CASSFLTIVALSGANVLTF,TGTGCCAGCAGCTTCCTGACAATCGTGGCTCTCTCTGGGGCCAACGTCCTGACTTTC,TRBJ2-6,NA,NA,TRBV5-4
CASSQLYEQFF,TGTGCCAGCAGCCAATTGTATGAGCAGTTCTTC,TRBJ2-1,few,NA,TRBV4-2
CASTPTGRETQYF,TGTGCCAGCACCCCGACAGGGCGAGAGACCCAGTACTTC,TRBJ2-5,once,TRBD1,TRBV6-6
CASSMLAGGYSNEQFF,TGTGCCAGTAGTATGTTGGCGGGAGGGTACAGCAATGAGCAGTTCTTC,TRBJ2-1,NA,TRBD2,TRBV19
CASSASGGDTQYF,TGTGCCAGCAGCGCTTCAGGGGGAGATACGCAGTATTTT,TRBJ2-3,once,TRBD1,TRBV9
CASSKIRLPSTDTQYF,TGTGCCAGCAGCAAAATCCGGCTTCCGAGCACAGATACGCAGTATTTT,TRBJ2-3,NA,NA,TRBV21-1
CASSPTGGAGAFF,TGTGCCAGCAGTCCCACAGGGGGCGCTGGGGCTTTCTTT,TRBJ1-1,NA,TRBD1,TRBV28
CASSYSRANYEQYF,TGTGCCAGCAGTTATTCCCGGGCCAACTACGAGCAGTACTTC,TRBJ2-7,NA,NA,TRBV6-5
CASSLESGANVLTF,TGTGCCAGCAGCTTGGAATCCGGGGCCAACGTCCTGACTTTC,TRBJ2-6,few,NA,TRBV5-4
CASSLQSQGLTEAFF,TGTGCCAGCAGTTTACAGTCTCAGGGATTGACTGAAGCTTTCTTT,TRBJ1-1,NA,NA,TRBV28
CASSQDRGRYEQYF,TGTGCCAGCAGCCAGGACAGGGGGCGATACGAGCAGTACTTC,TRBJ2-7,NA,TRBD1,TRBV14
CASSGYRGKTEAFF,TGCGCCAGCAGCGGGTACAGGGGGAAGACTGAAGCTTTCTTT,TRBJ1-1,NA,TRBD1,TRBV5-1
CASSLVAGTPDTQYF,TGTGCCAGCAGTTTGGTCGCCGGGACTCCAGATACGCAGTATTTT,TRBJ2-3,NA,NA,TRBV27
CSVGATREQYF,TGCAGCGTTGGGGCCACACGCGAGCAGTACTTC,TRBJ2-7,NA,NA,TRBV29-1
CASSFFPESSPLHF,TGTGCCAGCAGCTTCTTCCCCGAGAGTTCACCCCTCCACTTT,TRBJ1-6,NA,NA,TRBV7-2
CASSQGTGALEKAEAFF,NA,TRBJ1-1,once,NA,TRBV4-1
CASSPGTGGETQYF,TGTGCTAGCAGCCCCGGGACAGGGGGGGAGACCCAGTACTTC,TRBJ2-5,NA,TRBD1,TRBV7-7
CASSPRLAGGTQETQYF,TGTGCCAGCAGCCCCAGACTAGCGGGGGGGACACAAGAGACCCAGTACTTC,TRBJ2-5,NA,TRBD2,TRBV7-9
CASRPAGLPYEQYF,TGTGCCAGCAGGCCCGCAGGGCTCCCCTACGAGCAGTACTTC,TRBJ2-7,NA,NA,TRBV7-2
CASSWPGRASGNTIYF,TGTGCCAGCAGCTGGCCCGGCAGGGCCTCTGGAAACACCATATATTTT,TRBJ1-3,NA,NA,TRBV7-2
CSVVSLGTEAFF,TGCAGCGTTGTGAGCTTGGGGACTGAAGCTTTCTTT,TRBJ1-1,NA,NA,TRBV29-1
CASRRGLDNRGRVYEQYF,TGTGCCAGCCGCCGCGGCCTAGACAACAGGGGGCGCGTCTACGAGCAGTACTTC,TRBJ2-7,NA,TRBD1,TRBV27
CASSVGKRTGSRGAQYF,TGTGCCAGCAGCGTAGGAAAAAGGACAGGTTCACGTGGGGCCCAGTACTTC,TRBJ2-5,NA,TRBD1,TRBV4-2
CASSLARTSGRAGETQYF,TGCGCCAGCAGCTTGGCCCGGACTAGCGGGAGGGCCGGGGAGACCCAGTACTTC,TRBJ2-5,once,TRBD2,TRBV5-1
CSARDVEKLFF,TGCAGTGCTAGAGACGTTGAAAAACTGTTTTTT,TRBJ1-4,NA,NA,TRBV20-1
CATSDLSFTGADTQYF,TGTGCCACCAGCGATCTTAGTTTTACAGGGGCAGATACGCAGTATTTT,TRBJ2-3,NA,TRBD1,TRBV15
CASSDRENQPQHF,TGTGCCAGCAGTGACAGGGAAAATCAGCCCCAGCATTTT,TRBJ1-5,NA,NA,TRBV6-4
CASGGTTYEQYF,TGTGCCAGCGGGGGGACTACCTACGAGCAGTACTTC,TRBJ2-7,NA,TRBD2,TRBV6-1
CASSSAGLEETQYF,TGTGCCAGCAGCTCTGCGGGGTTGGAAGAGACCCAGTACTTC,TRBJ2-5,NA,NA,TRBV5-4